These T cell receptor beta chains were read from a single sample in a study of PD-L1 blockade in urothelial cancer. The method was immunoSEQ multiplex PCR; TCRdb's version includes in-frame clones alone and lacks a portion of them. The data hold about 81,000 clones, with roughly 80% observed a single time. Sequencing used PBMCs, obtained around atezolizumab (anti-PD-L1) treatment. Receptors were obtained from a man aged 35-49 years with urothelial cancer. The CDR3 runs from the conserved cysteine through the conserved F or W. Each record gives: D gene, J gene, clone size, V gene, CDR3 DNA, CDR3 protein. A D gene is named only where the DNA matches it firmly. Some rows mark clone size as missing; the rest say once, few, many or name a class of expanded clone.

>TRBD2|TRBJ2-2|NA|TRBV6-4
TGTGCCAGCAGTGATTCCCCACTAGCGGTCCATCCCACCGGGGAGCTGTTTTTT
CASSDSPLAVHPTGELFF
>TRBD1|TRBJ2-2|NA|TRBV19
TGTGCCAGTAGTGTGGGACAGGTCAGCACCGGGGAGCTGTTTTTT
CASSVGQVSTGELFF
>NA|TRBJ1-2|NA|TRBV9
TGTGCCAGCAGACGTAATCAGGAAGTATATGGCTACACCTTC
CASRRNQEVYGYTF
>NA|TRBJ2-1|many|TRBV5-4
TGTGCCAGCAGCTTGGGTATTTACAATGAGCAGTTCTTC
CASSLGIYNEQFF
>NA|TRBJ1-5|once|TRBV4-1
TGCGCCAGCAGCCAAGGATTTGCAGGGTATAGCAATCAGCCCCAGCATTTT
CASSQGFAGYSNQPQHF
>TRBD1|TRBJ2-7|NA|TRBV29-1
TGCAGCGTTGAAAGGGACAGTTCCTACGAGCAGTACTTC
CSVERDSSYEQYF
>TRBD1|TRBJ2-1|NA|TRBV7-2
TGTGCCAGCAGCCCCACAGGGGATGAGCAGTTCTTC
CASSPTGDEQFF
>TRBD1|TRBJ1-5|NA|TRBV28
TGTGCCAGCATCGCCAGGGGGCATCAGCCCCAGCATTTT
CASIARGHQPQHF
>TRBD2|TRBJ2-1|once|TRBV7-3
TGTGCCAGCAGCTTGCGGACTAGCGGGAGCGATGAGCAGTTCTTC
CASSLRTSGSDEQFF
>TRBD1|TRBJ1-4|NA|TRBV4-3
TGCGCCAGCAGCCAAGAGGGACAGGGTACAGAAAAACTGTTTTTT
CASSQEGQGTEKLFF
>TRBD2|TRBJ2-1|NA|TRBV5-1
TGCGCCAGCATCCCGACTAGCGGGTCGGATGAGCAGTTCTTC
CASIPTSGSDEQFF
>TRBD1|TRBJ1-1|NA|TRBV10-1
TGCGCCAGCTCGGACAGGGGGCAAGGGGTGGATGAAGCTTTCTTT
CASSDRGQGVDEAFF
>NA|TRBJ1-5|once|TRBV6-1
TGTGCCAGCAGTGAAGGACTGATAGCCGGGCCCCAGCATTTT
CASSEGLIAGPQHF
>NA|TRBJ1-2|few|TRBV7-4
TGTGCCAGCAGCTTACGTTGTAGCTACACCTTC
CASSLRCSYTF
>NA|TRBJ1-2|NA|TRBV28
TGTGCCAGCAGTTACGGAGCTAACTATGGCTACACCTTC
CASSYGANYGYTF
>NA|TRBJ2-1|NA|TRBV5-1
TGCGCCAGCAGCTTGTACGAGAGCTCCTACAATGAGCAGTTCTTC
CASSLYESSYNEQFF
>NA|TRBJ1-2|NA|TRBV15
TGTGCCACCAGCAGGGAGGGGAACTATGGCTACACCTTC
CATSREGNYGYTF
>TRBD1|TRBJ1-2|NA|TRBV9
TGTGCCAGCAGCCCAGGGGACAGGGTCAGCTATGGCTACACCTTC
CASSPGDRVSYGYTF
>TRBD2|TRBJ2-7|few|TRBV28
TGTGCCAGCAGTGCTCGTGGGGGGGGAAGCTACGAGCAGTACTTC
CASSARGGGSYEQYF
>TRBD1|TRBJ1-1|NA|TRBV6-1
TGTGCCAGCAGTGACTGGACAGGCGGGAACACTGAAGCTTTCTTT
CASSDWTGGNTEAFF
>TRBD2|TRBJ2-3|NA|TRBV7-3
TGTGCCAGCAGCCGGGGAGCGGGGACAGATACGCAGTATTTT
CASSRGAGTDTQYF
>TRBD2|TRBJ2-3|NA|TRBV4-2
TGTGCCAGCAGCCACTTTGAGCGGGAGGGACCGTATACGCAGTATTTT
CASSHFEREGPYTQYF
>NA|TRBJ2-1|NA|TRBV4-1
TGCGCCAGCAGCCCGACGGAGGCCGGCAATGAGCAGTTCTTC
CASSPTEAGNEQFF
>NA|TRBJ2-3|NA|TRBV6-6
TGTGCCAGCAGTTACTGGGGAGGAGGAGATACGCAGTATTTT
CASSYWGGGDTQYF